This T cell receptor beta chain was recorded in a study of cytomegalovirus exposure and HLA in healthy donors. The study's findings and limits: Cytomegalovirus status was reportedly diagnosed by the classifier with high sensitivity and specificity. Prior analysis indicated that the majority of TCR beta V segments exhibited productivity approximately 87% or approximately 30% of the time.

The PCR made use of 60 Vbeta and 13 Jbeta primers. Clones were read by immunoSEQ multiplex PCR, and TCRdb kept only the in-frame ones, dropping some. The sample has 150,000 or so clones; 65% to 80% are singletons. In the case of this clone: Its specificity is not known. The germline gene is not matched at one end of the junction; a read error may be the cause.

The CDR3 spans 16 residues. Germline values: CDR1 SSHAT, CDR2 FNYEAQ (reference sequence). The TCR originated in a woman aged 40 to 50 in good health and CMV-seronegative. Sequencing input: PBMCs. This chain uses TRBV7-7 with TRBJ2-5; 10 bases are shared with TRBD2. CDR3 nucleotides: TGTGCTAGCAGCTTAGCGCTAGCGGGAGCCCAAGAGACCCAGTACTTC. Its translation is CASSLALAGAQETQYF.